The rows below give T cell receptor beta chains drawn from one sample of a study of pediatric ulcerative colitis. Profiling relied on immunoSEQ multiplex PCR, and the TCRdb table lists in-frame clones only, not all of them. The data contain 54,000 or so clones, 85% to 90% of them singletons. The source material was blood. These receptors all come from a boy aged 5-17 years who was a control in a study of pediatric ulcerative colitis. The CDR3 runs from the conserved cysteine through the conserved F or W.

CDR3: CASSQGDYGYTF
length: 12
J: TRBJ1-2
V: TRBV25-1

CDR3: CASSAGLKNTEAFF
length: 14
J: TRBJ1-1
V: TRBV9

CDR3: CASSQGPRETQYF
length: 13
J: TRBJ2-5
V: TRBV7-6

CDR3: CASSHGQVSNQPQHF
length: 15
J: TRBJ1-5
V: TRBV4-1

CDR3: CASSLYISPGNIQYF
length: 15
J: TRBJ2-4
V: TRBV6-5

CDR3: CASSSLSARRSETQYF
length: 16
J: TRBJ2-5
V: TRBV5-6

CDR3: CASSLDSGEAFF
length: 12
J: TRBJ1-1
V: TRBV5-1

CDR3: CASSVGGSGYTF
length: 12
J: TRBJ1-2
V: TRBV11-2

CDR3: CASSIGWISYNEQFF
length: 15
J: TRBJ2-1
V: TRBV19

CDR3: CASSQVETNRTAVYEQYF
length: 18
J: TRBJ2-7
V: TRBV4-1

CDR3: CASSWIPYTF
length: 10
J: TRBJ1-2
V: TRBV7-9

CDR3: CASSSLTSGAFQETQYF
length: 17
J: TRBJ2-5
V: TRBV28

CDR3: CASSALSSGNTIYF
length: 14
J: TRBJ1-3
V: TRBV9

CDR3: CASSPGVTNEKLFF
length: 14
J: TRBJ1-4
V: TRBV18

CDR3: CASRGTGSYNSPLHF
length: 15
J: TRBJ1-6
V: TRBV6-5

CDR3: CAISPNSNQPQHF
length: 13
J: TRBJ1-5
V: TRBV10-3

CDR3: CASTKGGSNTDTQYF
length: 15
J: TRBJ2-3
V: TRBV6-5

CDR3: CASSKDRAPSYEQYF
length: 15
J: TRBJ2-7
V: TRBV19

CDR3: CASSQDGQGGDTQYF
length: 15
J: TRBJ2-3
V: TRBV4-3

CDR3: CASSLGSTDTQYF
length: 13
J: TRBJ2-3
V: TRBV13